Sequencing of this T cell receptor beta chain was carried out in a study of type 1 regulatory T cells (dated by TCRdb to the early 2020s). Concerning the study at large: The study characterized an in vitro protocol that generated a Tr1-enriched, alloantigen-specific CD4 T cell product named T-allo10. T-allo10 was being evaluated clinically in patients with hematological malignancies who were receiving allogeneic hematopoietic stem cell transplantation.

Inclusive of the bounding cysteine and phenylalanine, the CDR3 is 13 residues long. Of all the DNA, just the CDR3 is kept, 39 bases in frame from base 1. From the germline V gene, CDR1 is SQVTM and CDR2 is ANQGSEA. V is reduced by 0 bases and J by 10 bases, leaving a spacing of 13 bases between them. This clonotype was counted a few times. There is no known antigen for this receptor. Base quality data are lacking; no much larger clone is found one base away. According to the description, T-allo10 cells that came from the donor were anergic, were specific for host alloantigens, and could carry out alloantigen-specific suppression. TCRdb shows the sequencer as Illumina MiSeq. The public reads were quality trimmed at Q25 with fastp and then assembled into clones with MiXCR by TCRdb, keeping productive beta chains. Each record represents a unique CDR3 protein, reported with the most common genes and DNA among its rows. Counted in this sample were about 68,000 distinct CDR3 sequences; 63% of them appeared once. The ten largest clones add up to 7.6% of the sample.

Sequencing was done on a sample of cultured T cells, either the whole culture or a sorted T cell fraction (not recorded which). The sample's cell subset or site label, decoded: Tr1-enriched cell product generated in vitro against host alloantigens. This receptor was identified in a human donor in good health. The V and J segments used are TRBV29-1 and TRBJ2-1, with the identity of the D gene unclear. The nucleotide sequence is TGCAGCGTTGAAGATATCCCGGCCTCAGAGCAGTTCTTC. This sequence encodes CSVEDIPASEQFF.